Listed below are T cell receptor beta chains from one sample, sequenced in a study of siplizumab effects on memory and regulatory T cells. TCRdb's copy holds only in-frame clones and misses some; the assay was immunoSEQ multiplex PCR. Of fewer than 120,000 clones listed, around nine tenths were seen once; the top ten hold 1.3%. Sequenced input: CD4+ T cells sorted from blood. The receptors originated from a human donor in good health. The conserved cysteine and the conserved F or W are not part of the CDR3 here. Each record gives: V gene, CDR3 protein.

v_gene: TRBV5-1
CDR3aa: ASSSGTGVVGELF

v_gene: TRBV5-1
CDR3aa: ASSLEAGQYQPQH

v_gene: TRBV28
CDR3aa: ASSSLDGSGANVLT

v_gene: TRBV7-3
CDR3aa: ASSLEDRISGANVLT

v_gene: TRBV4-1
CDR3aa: ASSHPAGGSYGYT

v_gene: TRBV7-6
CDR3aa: ASSRGQGAAGSPLH

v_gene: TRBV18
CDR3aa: ASSQRDNYEQY

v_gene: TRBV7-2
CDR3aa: ASSSQGVGTQY

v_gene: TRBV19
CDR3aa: AIQSGNTIY

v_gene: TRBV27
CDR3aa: ASSLRQEMNQPQH

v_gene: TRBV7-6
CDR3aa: ASREGGSSYNEQF

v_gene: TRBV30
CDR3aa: AWSDANTEAF

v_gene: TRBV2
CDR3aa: ASRGEWSGELF

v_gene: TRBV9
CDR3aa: ASSVESNQPQH

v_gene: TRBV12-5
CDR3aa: ASGLVLRERAKNIQY

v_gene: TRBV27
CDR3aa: ASSTPRGLGETQY

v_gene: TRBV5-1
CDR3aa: ASSQTGTIQETQY

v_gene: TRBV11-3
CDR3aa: ASSLELGGTDTQY

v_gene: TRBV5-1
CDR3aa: ASSPGLAVNEQF

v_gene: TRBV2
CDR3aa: ASSERGDSYEQY

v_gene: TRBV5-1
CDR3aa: ASSLARGSTYEQY

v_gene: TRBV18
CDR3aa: ASSPAGSGANVLT

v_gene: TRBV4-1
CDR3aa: ASRPGLAGGSSSYNEQF

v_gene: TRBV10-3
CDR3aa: ATALAGADTQY

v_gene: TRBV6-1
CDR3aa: ASTPGQGSDQPQH

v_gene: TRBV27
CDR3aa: ASSLRGTGYEQY

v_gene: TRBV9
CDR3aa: ASSGGTAGNTIY

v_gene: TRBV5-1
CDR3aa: ASSKQGANEKLF

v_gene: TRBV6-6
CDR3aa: ASSDRQGSYEQY

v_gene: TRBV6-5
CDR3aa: ASRGTLNTGELF

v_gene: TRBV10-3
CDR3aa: AISPGRGVHNEQF

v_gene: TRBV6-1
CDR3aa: AGQGGSYEQY

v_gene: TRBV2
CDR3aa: ASSVRDYGYT

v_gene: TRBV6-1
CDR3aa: ASSEYAVSYNEQF

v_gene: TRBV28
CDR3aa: ATTGIDSPLH

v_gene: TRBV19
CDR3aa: ASSIVGGGPGELF

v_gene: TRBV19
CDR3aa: ASSYQGGSSPNYGYT

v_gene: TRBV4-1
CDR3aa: ASSQPGAGAYEQY

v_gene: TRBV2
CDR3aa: ASSGSGGYSTDTQY

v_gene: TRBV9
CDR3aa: ASSKTPGMQTGNTIY

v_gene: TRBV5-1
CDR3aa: ASTQTSGGAGELF

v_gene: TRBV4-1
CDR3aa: ASSQPTSGSREQY

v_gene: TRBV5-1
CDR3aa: ATKSGRTFTDTQY

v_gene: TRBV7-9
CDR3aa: ASRPSRLLPYEKLF

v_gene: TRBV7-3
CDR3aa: ASSLYLGGTSAVLAYEQY

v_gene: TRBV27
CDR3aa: ASSSRDRVGEQF

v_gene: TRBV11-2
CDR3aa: ASSRPPADEKLF

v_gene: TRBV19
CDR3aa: ASSPTRGQPTTEAF

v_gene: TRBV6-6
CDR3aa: ASRSAGTVTGELF

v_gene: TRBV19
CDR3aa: ASSIIGTSGRGRIAKNIQY

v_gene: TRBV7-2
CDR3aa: ASSSGGGQSSYEQY

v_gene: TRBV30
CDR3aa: AWNSLRSYGYT

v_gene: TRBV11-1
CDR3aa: ASSRRLAGASTDTQY

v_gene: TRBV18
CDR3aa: ASSPSWWGNTDTQY